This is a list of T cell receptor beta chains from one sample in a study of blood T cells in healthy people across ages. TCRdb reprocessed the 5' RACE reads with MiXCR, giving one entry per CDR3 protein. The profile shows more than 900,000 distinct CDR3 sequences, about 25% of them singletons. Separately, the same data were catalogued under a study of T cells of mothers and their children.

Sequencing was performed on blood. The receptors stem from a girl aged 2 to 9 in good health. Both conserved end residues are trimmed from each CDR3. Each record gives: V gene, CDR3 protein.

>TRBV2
ASSVRTGPEQF
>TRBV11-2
ASSFGGSAINIQY
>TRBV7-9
ASSPQGGEEKLF
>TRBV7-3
ASRGTSNPADTQY
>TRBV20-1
SARDRDSPNYGYT
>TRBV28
ASSLLVGQGSGETQY
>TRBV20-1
SARGLEEGTDTQY
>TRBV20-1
SASLAGAPWEQY
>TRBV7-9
ASSPRSGDAYNEQF
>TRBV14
ASSPIHPGELF
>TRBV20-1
SARAYEETSGRWGEQF
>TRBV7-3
ASSIAGGPGTDTQY
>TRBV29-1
SALGLAGNIQY
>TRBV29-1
SVEDPGTYQETQY
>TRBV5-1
ASSLSRAENEQF
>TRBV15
ATSSLTGPIDGYT
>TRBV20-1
SAAALHQGPALH
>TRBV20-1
SARDWLAMQTQY
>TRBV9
ASSVGDRLAGYNEQL
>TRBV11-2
ASSSIGTGDTQY
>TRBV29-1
SGNSGGTDTQY
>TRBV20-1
SASARGDRGLYTAYEQY
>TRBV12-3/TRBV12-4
ASSPLEGTLGETQY
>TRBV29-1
SVSDTGELF
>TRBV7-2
ASSPYSPRLNTRELF
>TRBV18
ASSYGIGQITYEQY
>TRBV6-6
ASSGQGEAF
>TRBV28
ASSPLNDLNYGYT
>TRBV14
ASSPDLAKNIQY
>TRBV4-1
ASSQDLRAEQY
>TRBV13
ASSLRAGGWETQY
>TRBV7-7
ASSLEAGLLYNEQF
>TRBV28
ASSLRSEQETQY
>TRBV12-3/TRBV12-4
AITTGEFYEQY
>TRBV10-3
ATAGPGSGETQY
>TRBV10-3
AISLGGSYEQY
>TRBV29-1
SVYSRYPQETQY
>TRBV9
ASSVAGYEKLF